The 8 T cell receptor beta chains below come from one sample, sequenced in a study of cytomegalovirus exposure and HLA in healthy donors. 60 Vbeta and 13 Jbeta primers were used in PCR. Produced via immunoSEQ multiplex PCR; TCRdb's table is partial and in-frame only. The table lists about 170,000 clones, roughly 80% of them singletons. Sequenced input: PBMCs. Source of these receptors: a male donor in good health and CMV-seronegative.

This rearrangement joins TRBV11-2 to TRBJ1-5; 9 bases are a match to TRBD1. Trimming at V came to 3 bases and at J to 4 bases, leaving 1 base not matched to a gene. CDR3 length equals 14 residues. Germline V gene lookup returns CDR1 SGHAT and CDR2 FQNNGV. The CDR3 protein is CASSLGTGNQPQHF. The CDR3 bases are TGTGCCAGCAGCTTGGGGACAGGGAATCAGCCCCAGCATTTT.

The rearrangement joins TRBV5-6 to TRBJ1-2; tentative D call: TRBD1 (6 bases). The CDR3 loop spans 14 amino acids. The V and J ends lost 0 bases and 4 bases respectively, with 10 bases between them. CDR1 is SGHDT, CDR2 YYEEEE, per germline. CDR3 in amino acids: CASSLADRFYGYTF. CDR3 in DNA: TGTGCCAGCAGCTTGGCCGACAGGTTCTATGGCTACACCTTC.

CDR3 bases: TGTGCCAGTAGTATACTCACAGACCGAAACACCATATATTTT. This codes for CASSILTDRNTIYF. The chain joins TRBV19 to TRBJ1-3, with D unresolved. Looked up from germline, CDR1 is LNHDA and CDR2 is SQIVND (reference sequence). Trimming stripped 2 bases from V and 5 bases from J, with 10 bases between. The length of the CDR3 is 14 residues.

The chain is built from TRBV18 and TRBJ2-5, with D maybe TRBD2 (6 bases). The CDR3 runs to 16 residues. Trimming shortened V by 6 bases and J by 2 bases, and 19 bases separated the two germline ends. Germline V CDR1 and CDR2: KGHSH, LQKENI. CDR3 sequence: CASSPTATSWQETQYF. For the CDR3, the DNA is TGTGCCAGCTCCCCAACCGCGACTAGTTGGCAAGAGACCCAGTACTTC.

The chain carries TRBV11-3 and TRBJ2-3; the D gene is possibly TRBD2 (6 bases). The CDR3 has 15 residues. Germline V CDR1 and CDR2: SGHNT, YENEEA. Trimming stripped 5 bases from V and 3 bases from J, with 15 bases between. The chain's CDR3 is CASSLRRGDTDTQYF. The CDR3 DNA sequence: TGTGCCAGCAGCCTCCGGCGGGGTGATACAGATACGCAGTATTTT. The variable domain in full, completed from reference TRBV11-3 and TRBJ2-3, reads EAGVVQSPRYKIIEKKQPVAFWCNPISGHNTLYWYLQNLGQGPELLIRYENEEAVDDSQLPKDRFSAERLKGVDSTLKIQPAELGDSAVYLCASSLRRGDTDTQYFGPGTRLTVL.

CDR3 nucleotides: TGTGCCAGCAGCTACTTTACCGGGACAGGGAACACCGGGGAGCTGTTTTTT. Protein product: CASSYFTGTGNTGELFF. This rearrangement joins TRBV5-4 to TRBJ2-2; 8 nucleotides align to TRBD1. CDR1 and CDR2 (germline): SGHNT, YYREEE (reference sequence). This CDR3 has 17 residues. Trimming removed 3 bases from V and 1 base from J; junction bases left unmatched: 8.

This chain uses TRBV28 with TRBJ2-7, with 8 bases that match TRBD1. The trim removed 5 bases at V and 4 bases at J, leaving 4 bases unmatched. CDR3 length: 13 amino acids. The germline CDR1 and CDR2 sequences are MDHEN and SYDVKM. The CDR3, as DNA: TGTGCCAGCAGTGACAGGGGACCTTACGAGCAGTACTTC. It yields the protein CASSDRGPYEQYF.

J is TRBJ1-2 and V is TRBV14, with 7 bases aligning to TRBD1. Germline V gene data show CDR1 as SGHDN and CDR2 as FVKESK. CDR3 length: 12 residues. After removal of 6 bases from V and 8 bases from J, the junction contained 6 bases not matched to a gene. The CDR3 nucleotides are TGTGCCAGCAGTAAACAGGGGCAGGGCTACACCTTC. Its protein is CASSKQGQGYTF.